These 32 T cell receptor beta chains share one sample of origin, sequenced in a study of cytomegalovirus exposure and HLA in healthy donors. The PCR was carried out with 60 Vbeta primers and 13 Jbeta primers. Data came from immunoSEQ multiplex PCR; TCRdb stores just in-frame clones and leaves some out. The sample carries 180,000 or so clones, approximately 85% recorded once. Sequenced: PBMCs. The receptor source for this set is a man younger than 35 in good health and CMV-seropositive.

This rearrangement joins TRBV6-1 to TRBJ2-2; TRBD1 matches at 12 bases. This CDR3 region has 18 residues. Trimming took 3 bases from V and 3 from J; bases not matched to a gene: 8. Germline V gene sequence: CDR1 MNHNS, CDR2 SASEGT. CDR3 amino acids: CASSDSGTGGSDTGELFF. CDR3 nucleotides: TGTGCCAGCAGTGATTCCGGGACAGGGGGCTCGGACACCGGGGAGCTGTTTTTT.

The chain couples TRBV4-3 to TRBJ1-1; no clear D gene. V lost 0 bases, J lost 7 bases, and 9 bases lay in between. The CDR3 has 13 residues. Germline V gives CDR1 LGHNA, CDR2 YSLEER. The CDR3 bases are TGCGCCAGCAGCCAAGACGGGAACGGTGAAGCTTTCTTT. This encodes CASSQDGNGEAFF.

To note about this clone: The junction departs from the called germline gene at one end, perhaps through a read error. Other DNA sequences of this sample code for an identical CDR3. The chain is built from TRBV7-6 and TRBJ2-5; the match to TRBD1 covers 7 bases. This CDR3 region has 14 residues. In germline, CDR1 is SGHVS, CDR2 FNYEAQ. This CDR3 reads CASSSDRAQETQYF. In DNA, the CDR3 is TGTGCCAGCAGCTCTGACAGGGCCCAAGAGACTCAGTACTTC.

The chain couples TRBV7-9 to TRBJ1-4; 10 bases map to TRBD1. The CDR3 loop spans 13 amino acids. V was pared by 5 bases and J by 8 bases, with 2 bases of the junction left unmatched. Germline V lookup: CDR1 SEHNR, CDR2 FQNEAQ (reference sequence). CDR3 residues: CASSGTGDEKLFF. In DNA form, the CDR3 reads TGTGCCAGCAGCGGGACAGGGGACGAAAAACTGTTTTTT.

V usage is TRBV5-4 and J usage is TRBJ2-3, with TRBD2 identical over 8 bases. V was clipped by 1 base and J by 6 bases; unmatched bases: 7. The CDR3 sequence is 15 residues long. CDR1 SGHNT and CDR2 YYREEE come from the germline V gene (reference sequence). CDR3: CASSLLAGGGDTQYF. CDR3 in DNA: TGTGCCAGCAGCTTGTTGGCGGGGGGAGGGGATACGCAGTATTTT.

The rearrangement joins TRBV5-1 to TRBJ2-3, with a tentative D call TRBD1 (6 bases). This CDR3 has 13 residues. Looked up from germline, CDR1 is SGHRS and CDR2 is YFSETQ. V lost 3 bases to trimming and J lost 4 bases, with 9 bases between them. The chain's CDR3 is CASSYQGPDTQYF. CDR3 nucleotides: TGCGCCAGCAGCTACCAGGGGCCAGATACGCAGTATTTT.

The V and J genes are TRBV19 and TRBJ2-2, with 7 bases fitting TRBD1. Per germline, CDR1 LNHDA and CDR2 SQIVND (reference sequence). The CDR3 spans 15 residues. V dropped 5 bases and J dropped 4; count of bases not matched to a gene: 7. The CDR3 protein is CASSPSHRGTGELFF. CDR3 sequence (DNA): TGTGCCAGTAGTCCCTCCCACAGGGGCACCGGGGAGCTGTTTTTT. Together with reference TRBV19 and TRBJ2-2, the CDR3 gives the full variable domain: DGGITQSPKYLFRKEGQNVTLSCEQNLNHDAMYWYRQDPGQGLRLIYYSQIVNDFQKGDIAEGYSVSREKKESFPLTVTSAQKNPTAFYLCASSPSHRGTGELFFGEGSRLTVL.

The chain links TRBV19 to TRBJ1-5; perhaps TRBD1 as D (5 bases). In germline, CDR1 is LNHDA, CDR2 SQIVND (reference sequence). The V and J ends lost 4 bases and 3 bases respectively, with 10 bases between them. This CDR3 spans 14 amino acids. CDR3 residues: CASSRGRDNQPQHF. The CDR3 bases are TGTGCCAGTAGTAGGGGCAGAGACAATCAGCCCCAGCATTTT.

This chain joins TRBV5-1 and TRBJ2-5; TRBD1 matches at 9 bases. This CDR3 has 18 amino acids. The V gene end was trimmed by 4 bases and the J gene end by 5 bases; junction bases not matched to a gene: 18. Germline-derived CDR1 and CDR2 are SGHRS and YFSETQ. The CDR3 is CASSTDGIRQGETETQYF. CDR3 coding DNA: TGCGCCAGCAGCACTGATGGGATCAGACAGGGGGAGACGGAGACCCAGTACTTC. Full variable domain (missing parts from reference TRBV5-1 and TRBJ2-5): KAGVTQTPRYLIKTRGQQVTLSCSPISGHRSVSWYQQTPGQGLQFLFEYFSETQRNKGNFPGRFSGRQFSNSRSEMNVSTLELGDSALYLCASSTDGIRQGETETQYFGPGTRLLVL.

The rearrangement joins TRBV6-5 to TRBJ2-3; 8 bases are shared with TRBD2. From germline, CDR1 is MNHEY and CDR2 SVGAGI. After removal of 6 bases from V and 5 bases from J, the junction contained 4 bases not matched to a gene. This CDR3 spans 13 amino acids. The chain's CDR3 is CASRRGALDTQYF. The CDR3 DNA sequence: TGTGCCAGCAGGCGGGGGGCGTTAGATACGCAGTATTTT.

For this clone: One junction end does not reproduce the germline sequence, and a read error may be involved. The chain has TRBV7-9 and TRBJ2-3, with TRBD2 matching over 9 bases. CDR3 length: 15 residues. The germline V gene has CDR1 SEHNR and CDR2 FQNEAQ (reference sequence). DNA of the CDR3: TGTTCCAGCAGCCGCCCTAGCGGGGTCGGAGATACGCAGTATTTT. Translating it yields CSSSRPSGVGDTQYF.

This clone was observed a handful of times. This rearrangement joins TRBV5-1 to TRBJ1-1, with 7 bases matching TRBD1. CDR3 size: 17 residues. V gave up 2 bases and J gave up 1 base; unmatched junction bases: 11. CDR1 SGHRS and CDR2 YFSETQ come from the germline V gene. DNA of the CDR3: TGCGCCAGCAGCTTAACTCCGGGACAGCAAACGAACACTGAAGCTTTCTTT. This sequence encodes CASSLTPGQQTNTEAFF.

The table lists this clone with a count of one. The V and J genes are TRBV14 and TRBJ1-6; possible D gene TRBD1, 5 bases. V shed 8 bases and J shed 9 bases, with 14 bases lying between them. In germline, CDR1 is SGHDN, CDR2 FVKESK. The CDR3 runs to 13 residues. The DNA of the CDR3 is TGTGCCAGCCAGAGAATGGGGCCTTCACCCCTCCACTTT. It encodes CASQRMGPSPLHF.

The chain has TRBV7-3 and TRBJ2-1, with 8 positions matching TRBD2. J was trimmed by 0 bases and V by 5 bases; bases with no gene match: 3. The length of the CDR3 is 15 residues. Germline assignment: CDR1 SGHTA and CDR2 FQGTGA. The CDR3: CASSRGGSSYNEQFF. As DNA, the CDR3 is TGTGCCAGCAGCCGGGGGGGGAGCTCCTACAATGAGCAGTTCTTC. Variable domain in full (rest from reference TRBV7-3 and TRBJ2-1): GAGVSQTPSNKVTEKGKYVELRCDPISGHTALYWYRQSLGQGPEFLIYFQGTGAADDSGLPNDRFFAVRPEGSVSTLKIQRTERGDSAVYLCASSRGGSSYNEQFFGPGTRLTVL.

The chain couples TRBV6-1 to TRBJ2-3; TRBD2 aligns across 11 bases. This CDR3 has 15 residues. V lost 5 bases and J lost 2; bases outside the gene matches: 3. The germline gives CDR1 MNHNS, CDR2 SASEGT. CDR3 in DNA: TGTGCCAGCAGTCAGACTAGCGGGGACACAGATACGCAGTATTTT. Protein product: CASSQTSGDTDTQYF.

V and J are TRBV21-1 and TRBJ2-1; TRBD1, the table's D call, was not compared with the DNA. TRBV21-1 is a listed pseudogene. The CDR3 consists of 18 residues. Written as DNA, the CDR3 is TGTGCCAGCACCGCAAGGGCTCGTAGGGCGGATTACAGGAATGAGCAGTTCTTC. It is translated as CASTARARRADYRNEQFF.

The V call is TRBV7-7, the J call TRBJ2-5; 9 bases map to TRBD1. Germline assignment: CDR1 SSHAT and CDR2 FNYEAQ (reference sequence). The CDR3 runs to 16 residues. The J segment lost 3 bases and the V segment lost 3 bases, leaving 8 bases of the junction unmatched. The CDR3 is CASSFGTGLGEETQYF. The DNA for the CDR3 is TGTGCCAGCAGCTTCGGGACAGGGTTGGGGGAAGAGACCCAGTACTTC.

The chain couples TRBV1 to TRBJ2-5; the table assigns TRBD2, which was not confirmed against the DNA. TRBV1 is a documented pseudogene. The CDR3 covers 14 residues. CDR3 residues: CTSVSPPSPETQYF. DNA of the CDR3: TGCACCAGCGTAAGCCCTCCTAGTCCAGAGACCCAGTACTTC.

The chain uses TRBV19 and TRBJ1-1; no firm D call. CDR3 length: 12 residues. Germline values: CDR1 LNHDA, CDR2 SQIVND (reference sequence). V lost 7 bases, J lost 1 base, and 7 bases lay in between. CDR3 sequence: CASIDGNTEAFF. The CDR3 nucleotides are TGTGCCAGTATAGATGGGAACACTGAAGCTTTCTTT.

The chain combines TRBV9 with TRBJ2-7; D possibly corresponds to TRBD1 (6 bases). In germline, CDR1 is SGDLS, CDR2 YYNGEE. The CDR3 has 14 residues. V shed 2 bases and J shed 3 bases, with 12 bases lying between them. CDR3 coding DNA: TGTGCCAGCAGCGTCGAGTCAGGGGTCTACGAGCAGTACTTC. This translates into CASSVESGVYEQYF.

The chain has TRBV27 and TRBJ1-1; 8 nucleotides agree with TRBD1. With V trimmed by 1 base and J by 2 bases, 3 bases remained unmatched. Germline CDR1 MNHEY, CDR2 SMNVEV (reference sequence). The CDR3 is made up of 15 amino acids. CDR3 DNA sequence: TGTGCCAGCAGTTTATACGCAGGGGGCAACACTGAAGCTTTCTTT. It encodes CASSLYAGGNTEAFF.

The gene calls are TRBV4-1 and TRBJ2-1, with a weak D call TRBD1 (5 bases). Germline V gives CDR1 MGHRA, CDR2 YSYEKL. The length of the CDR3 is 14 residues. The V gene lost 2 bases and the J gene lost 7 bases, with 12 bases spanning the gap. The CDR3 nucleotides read TGCGCCAGCAGCCAACAAACCCCAGGGAATGAGCAGTTCTTC. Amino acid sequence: CASSQQTPGNEQFF.

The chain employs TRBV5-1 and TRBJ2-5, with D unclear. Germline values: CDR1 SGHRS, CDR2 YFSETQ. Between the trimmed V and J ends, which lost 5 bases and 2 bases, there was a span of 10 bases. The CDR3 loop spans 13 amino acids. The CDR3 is CASRLGQQETQYF. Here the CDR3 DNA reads TGCGCCAGCAGACTTGGGCAGCAAGAGACCCAGTACTTC.

CDR3 coding DNA: TGTGCCAGTAGTTCACGACAGGGGCTTGAAGCTTTCTTT. This translates into CASSSRQGLEAFF. The rearrangement joins TRBV19 to TRBJ1-1, with TRBD1 matching 8 bases. This CDR3 is 13 amino acids long. The germline CDR1 and CDR2 sequences are LNHDA and SQIVND (reference sequence). Trimming took 5 bases from V and 7 from J; bases not matched to a gene: 6.

The DNA for the CDR3 is TGTGCCAGCAGCCCACGCCGGGGACTAGCGGGGGGGAATGAGCAGTTCTTC. Residues: CASSPRRGLAGGNEQFF. The chain links TRBV11-2 to TRBJ2-1, with 16 bases that match TRBD2. The length of the CDR3 is 17 residues. Germline loops: CDR1 SGHAT, CDR2 FQNNGV. The ends lost 5 bases at V and 7 bases at J; junction bases unmatched: 8.

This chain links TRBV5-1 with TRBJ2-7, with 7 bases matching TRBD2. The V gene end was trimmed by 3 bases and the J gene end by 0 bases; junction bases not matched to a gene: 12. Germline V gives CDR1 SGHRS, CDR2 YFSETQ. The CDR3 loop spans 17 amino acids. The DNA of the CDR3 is TGCGCCAGCAGCTATACCCGCGGGGGTCGGGACTCCTACGAGCAGTACTTC. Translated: CASSYTRGGRDSYEQYF.

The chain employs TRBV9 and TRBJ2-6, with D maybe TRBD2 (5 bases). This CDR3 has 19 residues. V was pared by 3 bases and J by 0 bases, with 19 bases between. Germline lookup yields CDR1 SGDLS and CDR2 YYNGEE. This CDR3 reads CASSGRSGTPSSGANVLTF. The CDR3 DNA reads TGTGCCAGCAGCGGCCGCAGCGGCACTCCCAGCTCTGGGGCCAACGTCCTGACTTTC.

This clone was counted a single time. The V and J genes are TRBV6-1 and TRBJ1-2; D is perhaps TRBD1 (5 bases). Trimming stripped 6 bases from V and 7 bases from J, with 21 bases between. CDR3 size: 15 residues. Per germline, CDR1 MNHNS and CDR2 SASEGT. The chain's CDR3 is CASSRGDVMRRGYTF. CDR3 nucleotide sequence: TGTGCCAGCAGCCGCGGGGACGTAATGCGGCGTGGCTACACCTTC.

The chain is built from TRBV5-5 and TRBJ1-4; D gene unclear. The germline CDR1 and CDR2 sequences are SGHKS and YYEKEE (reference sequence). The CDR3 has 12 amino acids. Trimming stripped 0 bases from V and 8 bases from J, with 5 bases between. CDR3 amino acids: CASSLEREKLFF. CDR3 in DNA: TGTGCCAGCAGCTTGGAGCGAGAAAAACTGTTTTTT. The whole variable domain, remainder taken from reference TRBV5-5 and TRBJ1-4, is DAGVTQSPTHLIKTRGQQVTLRCSPISGHKSVSWYQQVLGQGPQFIFQYYEKEERGRGNFPDRFSARQFPNYSSELNVNALLLGDSALYLCASSLEREKLFFGSGTQLSVL.

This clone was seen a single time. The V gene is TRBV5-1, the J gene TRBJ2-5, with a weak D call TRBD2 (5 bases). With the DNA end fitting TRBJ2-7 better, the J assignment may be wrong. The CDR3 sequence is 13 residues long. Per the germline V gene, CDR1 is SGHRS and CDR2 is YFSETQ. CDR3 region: CASSLLRGYEQYF. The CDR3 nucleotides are TGCGCCAGCAGCTTGCTCCGGGGTTACGAGCAGTACTTC.

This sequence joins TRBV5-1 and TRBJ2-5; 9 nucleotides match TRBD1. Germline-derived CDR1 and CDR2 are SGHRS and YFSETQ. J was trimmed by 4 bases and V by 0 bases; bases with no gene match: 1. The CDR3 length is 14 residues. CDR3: CASSLDRGRETQYF. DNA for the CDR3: TGCGCCAGCAGCTTGGACAGGGGGCGAGAGACCCAGTACTTC.

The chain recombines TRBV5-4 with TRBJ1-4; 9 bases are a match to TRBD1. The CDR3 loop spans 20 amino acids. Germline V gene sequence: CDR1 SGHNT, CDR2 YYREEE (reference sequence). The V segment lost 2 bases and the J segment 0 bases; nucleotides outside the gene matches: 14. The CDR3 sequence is CASSFYRGRGSQATNEKLFF. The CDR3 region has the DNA TGTGCCAGCAGCTTCTACAGGGGGCGTGGAAGCCAGGCAACTAATGAAAAACTGTTTTTT.